Reported below is one T cell receptor (beta chain). This sample was taken from a study of blood T cell repertoires in COVID-19. V lost 6 bases and J lost 3, with 14 bases in between. CDR3 size: 14 residues. Germline V gives CDR1 MGHRA, CDR2 YSYEKL. Clones were sequenced by immunoSEQ multiplex PCR, and TCRdb holds only the in-frame ones, with some missing. The sample has some 200,000 clones; about 80% are singletons. Donors of Cohort 3 who recovered were those that had two negative PCRs, clearance, or symptom resolution. Material for sequencing was PBMCs or T cells enriched from blood (not recorded which). This chain uses TRBV4-1 with TRBJ1-2, with D perhaps matching TRBD1 (5 bases). The sequence was obtained from a man aged 40-50 years who had recovered from COVID-19. DNA for the CDR3: TGCGCCAGCAGTCACGAGTGGGACTACTATGGCTACACCTTC. Residues: CASSHEWDYYGYTF.